This T cell receptor beta chain came from a study of T cell clonality in common variable immunodeficiency. Whole-study results and caveats: Authors noted CVID clonality's cause needs subpopulation repertoire sequencing. Shared TCRbeta clones were fewer between CVID subjects than controls. Patient heterogeneity in the CVID cohort limited correlations between repertoire features and clinical complications.

CDR3 size: 15 residues. Losses at the gene ends were 6 bases for V and 0 bases for J; bases not matched to a gene: 11. Germline-derived CDR1 and CDR2 are DFQATT and SNEGSKA (reference sequence). Caucasian heritage predominated among both patients and controls. This clone was observed many times. Its matching antigen is unknown. The observed sequence ends 3 residues before the CDR3 terminus, with the missing tail filled in from the germline J gene. Method: immunoSEQ multiplex PCR; TCRdb's copy keeps in-frame clones and lacks some. This sample comprises tens of thousands of clones, none seen once only. This clonotype was obtained from a person between 18 and 70 years old in good health. Sequenced material: peripheral blood mononuclear cells. This chain links TRBV20-1 with TRBJ2-7; 7 bases line up with TRBD2. CDR3 bases read: TGCAGTGCCACAACTAGCGAGAGCGGCTCCTACGAG. Amino acid sequence: CSATTSESGSYE. The CDR3 reads in full as CSATTSESGSYEQYF.